This passage covers 18 T cell receptor beta chains from one sample sequenced in a study of T cells in Graves' hyperthyroidism and ophthalmopathy. There were TCR beta CDR3 regions amplified from RNA transcripts. A first-round RT-PCR of the TCR CDR3 used the HTBI primer set. TCRdb called the multiplex PCR reads again in MiXCR, with one record for every CDR3 protein. The repertoire holds about 300,000 distinct CDR3 sequences, with around 20% as singletons. The sequencing sample was made of blood. The receptors were sampled from a man in his forties or fifties with Graves' ophthalmopathy.

Only a few counts were recorded for this clonotype. This sequence joins TRBV14 and TRBJ2-3; maybe TRBD1 (5 bases). This CDR3 contains 17 residues. Germline assignment: CDR1 SGHDN and CDR2 FVKESK. Trimming left V 0 bases short and J 3 bases short, with 16 bases between. Here the CDR3 reads CASSQDVVTAPTDTQYF. The CDR3, as DNA: TGTGCCAGCAGCCAAGACGTAGTGACAGCCCCAACAGATACGCAGTATTTT. Full variable domain (remainder filled in from reference TRBV14 and TRBJ2-3): EAGVTQFPSHSVIEKGQTVTLRCDPISGHDNLYWYRRVMGKEIKFLLHFVKESKQDESGMPNNRFLAERTGGTYSTLKVQPAELEDSGVYFCASSQDVVTAPTDTQYFGPGTRLTVL.

The chain joins TRBV5-1 to TRBJ2-7, with D possibly matching TRBD1 (7 bases). V lost 0 bases and J lost 4, with 14 bases in between. In germline, CDR1 is SGHRS, CDR2 YFSETQ. The CDR3 has 15 residues. CDR3 sequence: CASSLVQGGRYEQYF. The CDR3 DNA reads TGCGCCAGCAGCTTGGTTCAGGGGGGTCGGTACGAGCAGTACTTC.

Regarding this clonotype: Germline and junction disagree at one end, which may indicate a read error. The genes are TRBV7-7 and TRBJ2-5; D not resolved. CDR3 length: 15 amino acids. Germline V gene lookup returns CDR1 SSHAT and CDR2 FNYEAQ (reference sequence). The CDR3 region has the DNA TGTGCTAGCAGCCCACTTGGCAACCCCCAAGAGACCCAGTACTTC. Its protein is CASSPLGNPQETQYF.

This chain links TRBV20-1 with TRBJ1-3; D perhaps matches TRBD1 (6 bases). Germline V CDR1 and CDR2: DFQATT, SNEGSKA (reference sequence). CDR3 length: 14 residues. Between the trimmed V and J ends, which lost 0 bases and 5 bases, there was a span of 11 bases. The CDR3 loop is CSAREGARRNTIYF. CDR3 sequence (DNA): TGCAGTGCTAGAGAGGGGGCGAGGCGAAACACCATATATTTT.

There are many counts of this clonotype. This chain uses TRBV28 with TRBJ2-3, with 8 nucleotides matching TRBD1. After removal of 5 bases from V and 6 bases from J, the junction contained 4 bases not matched to a gene. The CDR3 sequence is 13 residues long. Germline lookup yields CDR1 MDHEN and CDR2 SYDVKM. The CDR3 DNA follows: TGTGCCAGCAGTACAGGGGGGTTTGATACGCAGTATTTT. The encoded protein is CASSTGGFDTQYF.

The table lists this clonotype with many counts. This chain connects TRBV5-1 to TRBJ1-1, with 9 bases that match TRBD1. In germline, CDR1 is SGHRS, CDR2 YFSETQ. The length of the CDR3 is 14 residues. The V and J ends lost 7 bases and 3 bases, in that order; junction bases with no gene match: 7. CDR3 sequence: CASRRTGVDTEAFF. In DNA form, the CDR3 reads TGCGCCAGCCGTCGGACAGGGGTCGACACTGAAGCTTTCTTT.

The CDR3 DNA sequence: TGCGCCAGCAGCTTGAGATCCAGCGGGAGTGCAGATACGCAGTATTTT. This sequence encodes CASSLRSSGSADTQYF. The chain combines TRBV5-1 with TRBJ2-3; TRBD2 matches 8 bases. From germline, CDR1 is SGHRS and CDR2 YFSETQ. Losses at the gene ends were 1 base for V and 4 bases for J; bases not matched to a gene: 8. The CDR3 length is 16 residues.

This clonotype appeared a few times. V gene TRBV5-1 combines with J gene TRBJ2-5; 8 bases align to TRBD1. The CDR3 loop spans 13 amino acids. The germline gives CDR1 SGHRS, CDR2 YFSETQ. V gave up 7 bases and J gave up 6 bases; unmatched junction bases: 8. The CDR3: CASGSGGAQTQYF. CDR3 in DNA: TGCGCCAGCGGGTCAGGGGGCGCACAGACCCAGTACTTC.

This clonotype was detected a few times. This rearrangement joins TRBV12-3 or TRBV12-4 to TRBJ1-3; the match to TRBD1 covers 9 bases. The junction had 5 bases not matched to a gene; V was cut back by 4 bases and J by 4 bases. This CDR3 comprises 15 residues. This chain's CDR3 is CASSSGTGPGNTIYF. The CDR3 bases are TGTGCCAGCAGTTCCGGGACAGGGCCAGGAAACACCATATATTTT.

Many counts were recorded for this clonotype. J is TRBJ2-7 and V is TRBV20-1; no reliable D call. Germline CDR1 is DFQATT and CDR2 is SNEGSKA (reference sequence). V lost 0 bases to trimming and J lost 2 bases, with 8 bases between them. This CDR3 contains 13 residues. The CDR3 protein is CSARDLRAYEQYF. CDR3 nucleotides: TGCAGTGCTAGAGATCTACGGGCCTACGAGCAGTACTTC.

This chain joins TRBV20-1 and TRBJ2-1; D perhaps matches TRBD1 (5 bases). V was trimmed by 3 bases and J by 7 bases, leaving 22 bases between them. The CDR3 totals 16 residues. Germline CDR1 reads DFQATT; CDR2 reads SNEGSKA (reference sequence). The CDR3, as DNA: TGCAGTGCTAGGGCCGATGGGCAGGGTCCGGCAAATGAGCAGTTCTTC. It specifies CSARADGQGPANEQFF.

The J gene is TRBJ2-1, the V gene TRBV9; 10 bases line up with TRBD2. J was trimmed by 0 bases and V by 4 bases; bases with no gene match: 10. This CDR3 region has 18 residues. Germline lookup yields CDR1 SGDLS and CDR2 YYNGEE. CDR3 in DNA: TGTGCCAGCAGCTTACGAGCGGGAGGGCGGAGCTCCTACAATGAGCAGTTCTTC. It is translated as CASSLRAGGRSSYNEQFF.

This clonotype was observed a few times. The chain recombines TRBV20-1 with TRBJ2-2; no definite D call. This CDR3 is built from 13 residues. Germline V gives CDR1 DFQATT, CDR2 SNEGSKA (reference sequence). The CDR3 bases are TGCAGCTGCTCTAGGGCGAACACCGGGGAGCTGTTTTTT. Protein: CSCSRANTGELFF.

This chain joins TRBV20-1 and TRBJ2-5; 13 positions agree with TRBD2. The CDR3 runs to 12 residues. Germline V gene data show CDR1 as DFQATT and CDR2 as SNEGSKA (reference sequence). After removal of 5 bases from V and 14 bases from J, the junction contained 8 bases not matched to a gene. This CDR3 reads CSAAGTSGIRYF. The DNA of the CDR3 is TGCAGTGCTGCAGGGACTAGCGGGATTCGTTACTTC.

This chain links TRBV14 with TRBJ2-5; 8 nucleotides agree with TRBD2. The CDR3 loop spans 14 amino acids. The V segment lost 5 bases and the J segment 2 bases; nucleotides outside the gene matches: 4. The germline V gene encodes CDR1 SGHDN and CDR2 FVKESK. CDR3 DNA: TGTGCCAGCAGCAGGACTAGCTGGCAAGAGACCCAGTACTTC. It is translated as CASSRTSWQETQYF.

The chain joins TRBV3-1 to TRBJ2-5; 13 bases line up with TRBD2. Germline loops: CDR1 LGHDT, CDR2 YNNKEL (reference sequence). The CDR3 has 18 residues. Losses at the gene ends were 2 bases for V and 3 bases for J; bases not matched to a gene: 9. DNA of the CDR3: TGTGCCAGCAGCCAATTAGGACTAGCGGGAGATCTTGAAGAGACCCAGTACTTC. As protein: CASSQLGLAGDLEETQYF.

J is TRBJ2-1 and V is TRBV5-1; 8 nucleotides agree with TRBD2. V lost 0 bases, J lost 4 bases, and 3 bases stayed unmatched. There are 15 residues in the CDR3. The germline V gene has CDR1 SGHRS and CDR2 YFSETQ. CDR3 in DNA: TGCGCCAGCAGCTTGGCGGAGCGGGGGTACAATGAGCAGTTCTTC. Amino acid sequence: CASSLAERGYNEQFF.

This clonotype was found many times. The V and J genes are TRBV28 and TRBJ2-5; D is possibly TRBD2 (6 bases). The germline V and J ends were trimmed by 2 bases and 2 bases, with 12 bases remaining between them. This CDR3 comprises 15 residues. CDR1 and CDR2 from the germline V gene are MDHEN and SYDVKM. CDR3 sequence: CASSLGGALQETQYF. The CDR3 DNA follows: TGTGCCAGCAGTTTAGGAGGGGCCTTACAAGAGACCCAGTACTTC.